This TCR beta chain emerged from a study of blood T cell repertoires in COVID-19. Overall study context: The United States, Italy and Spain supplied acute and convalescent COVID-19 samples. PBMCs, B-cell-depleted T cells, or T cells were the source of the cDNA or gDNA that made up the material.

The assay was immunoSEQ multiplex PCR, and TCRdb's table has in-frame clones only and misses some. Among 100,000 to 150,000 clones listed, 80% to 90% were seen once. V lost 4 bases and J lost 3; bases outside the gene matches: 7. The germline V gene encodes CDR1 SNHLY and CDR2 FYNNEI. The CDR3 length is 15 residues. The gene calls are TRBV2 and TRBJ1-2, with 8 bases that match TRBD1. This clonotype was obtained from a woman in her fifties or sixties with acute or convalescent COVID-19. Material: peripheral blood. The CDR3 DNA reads TGTGCCAGCAGTGTATCGGGACAGGAACACTATGGCTACACCTTC. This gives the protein CASSVSGQEHYGYTF.